This T cell receptor beta chain was recovered during a study of early T cells in non-severe SARS-CoV-2 infection. TCRdb used MiXCR to reprocess the 5' RACE reads, holding one entry per CDR3 protein. There are 30,000 to 35,000 distinct CDR3 sequences in the sample; roughly 5.7% occur only once, and more than 6.5% lies in the top ten. This clonotype was observed a few times. The material sequenced was whole blood. The source of this sequence is an adult who was a healthcare worker with PCR-confirmed SARS-CoV-2 infection or an uninfected control (not recorded which).

The CDR3 coding sequence is TGCAGTGCTAGAATTGTTGGGCAAGAGACCCAGTACTTC. Translating it yields CSARIVGQETQYF. The rearrangement links TRBV20-1 to TRBJ2-5, with D hard to call. V was pared by 2 bases and J by 2 bases, with 9 bases between. The V gene's germline CDR1 is DFQATT and CDR2 SNEGSKA (reference sequence). This CDR3 spans 13 amino acids.